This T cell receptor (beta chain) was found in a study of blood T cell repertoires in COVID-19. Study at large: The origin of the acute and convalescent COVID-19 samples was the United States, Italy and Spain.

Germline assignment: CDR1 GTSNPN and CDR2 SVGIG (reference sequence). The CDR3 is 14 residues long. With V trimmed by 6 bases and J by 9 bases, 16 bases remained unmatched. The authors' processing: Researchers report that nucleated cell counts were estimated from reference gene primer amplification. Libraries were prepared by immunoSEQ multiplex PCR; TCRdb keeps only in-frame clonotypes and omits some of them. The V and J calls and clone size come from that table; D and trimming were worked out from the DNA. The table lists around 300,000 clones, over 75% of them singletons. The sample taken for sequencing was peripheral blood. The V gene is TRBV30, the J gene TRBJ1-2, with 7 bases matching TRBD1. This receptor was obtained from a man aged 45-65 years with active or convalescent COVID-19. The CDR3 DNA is TGTGCCTGCCAAGGGGGACAGCAAACGAAGAGCTACACCTTC. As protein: CACQGGQQTKSYTF.